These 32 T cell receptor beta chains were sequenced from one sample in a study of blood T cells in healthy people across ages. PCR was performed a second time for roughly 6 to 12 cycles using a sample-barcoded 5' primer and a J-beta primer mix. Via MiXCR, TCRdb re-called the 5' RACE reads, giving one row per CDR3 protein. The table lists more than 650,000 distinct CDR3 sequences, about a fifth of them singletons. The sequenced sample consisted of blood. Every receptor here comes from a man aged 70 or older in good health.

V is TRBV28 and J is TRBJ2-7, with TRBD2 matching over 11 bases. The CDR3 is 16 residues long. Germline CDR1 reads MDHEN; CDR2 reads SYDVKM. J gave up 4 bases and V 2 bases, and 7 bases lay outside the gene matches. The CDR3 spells CASSLGATSGTYEQYV. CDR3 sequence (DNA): TGTGCCAGCAGTTTAGGGGCGACTAGCGGGACTTACGAGCAGTACGTC.

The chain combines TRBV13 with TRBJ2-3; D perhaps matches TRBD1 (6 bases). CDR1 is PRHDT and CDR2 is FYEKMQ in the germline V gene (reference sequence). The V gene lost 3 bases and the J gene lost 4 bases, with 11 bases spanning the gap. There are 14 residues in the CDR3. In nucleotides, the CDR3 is TGTGCCAGCAGCTTTTCTTCAGGGGCAGATACGCAGTATTTT. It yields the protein CASSFSSGADTQYF.

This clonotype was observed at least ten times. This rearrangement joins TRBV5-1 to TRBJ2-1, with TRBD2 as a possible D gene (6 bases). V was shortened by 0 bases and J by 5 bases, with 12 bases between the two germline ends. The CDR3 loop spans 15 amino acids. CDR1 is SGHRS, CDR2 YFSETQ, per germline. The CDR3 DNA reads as TGCGCCAGCAGCTTGGGGGCTAGCGCGAACAATGAGCAGTTCTTC. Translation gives CASSLGASANNEQFF.

This chain's CDR3 is CASSKGVAGGVDNEQFF. The CDR3 region has the DNA TGTGCCAGCAGCAAAGGGGTAGCGGGAGGGGTCGACAATGAGCAGTTCTTC. The V call is TRBV21-1, the J call TRBJ2-1; the table's D call, TRBD2, has no DNA check behind it. TRBV21-1 is noted as a pseudogene. This CDR3 is 17 amino acids long.

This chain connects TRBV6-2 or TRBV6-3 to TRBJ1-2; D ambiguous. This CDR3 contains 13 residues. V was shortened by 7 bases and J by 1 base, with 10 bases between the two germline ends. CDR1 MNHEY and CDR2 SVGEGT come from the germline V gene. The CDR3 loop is CASIAGNNYGYTF. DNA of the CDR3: TGTGCCAGCATAGCGGGAAATAACTATGGCTACACCTTC.

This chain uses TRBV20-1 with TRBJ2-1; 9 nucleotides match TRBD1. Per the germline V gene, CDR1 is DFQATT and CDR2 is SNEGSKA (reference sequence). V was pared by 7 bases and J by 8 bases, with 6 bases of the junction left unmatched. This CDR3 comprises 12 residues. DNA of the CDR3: TGCAGTGTTTCACAGGGGGCCTATGAGCAGTTCTTC. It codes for CSVSQGAYEQFF.

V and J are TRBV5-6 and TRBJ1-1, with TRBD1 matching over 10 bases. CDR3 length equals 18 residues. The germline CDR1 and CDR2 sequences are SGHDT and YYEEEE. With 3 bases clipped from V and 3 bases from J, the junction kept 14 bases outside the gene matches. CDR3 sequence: CASSSYTAEGQGYTEAFF. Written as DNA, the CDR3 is TGTGCCAGCAGCTCCTACACCGCCGAGGGACAGGGGTACACTGAAGCTTTCTTT.

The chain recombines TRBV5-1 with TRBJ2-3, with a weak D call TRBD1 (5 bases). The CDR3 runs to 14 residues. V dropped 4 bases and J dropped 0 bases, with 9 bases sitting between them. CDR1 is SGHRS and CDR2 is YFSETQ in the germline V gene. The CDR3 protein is CASSNGQSTDTQYF. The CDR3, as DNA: TGCGCCAGCAGCAACGGACAAAGCACAGATACGCAGTATTTT.

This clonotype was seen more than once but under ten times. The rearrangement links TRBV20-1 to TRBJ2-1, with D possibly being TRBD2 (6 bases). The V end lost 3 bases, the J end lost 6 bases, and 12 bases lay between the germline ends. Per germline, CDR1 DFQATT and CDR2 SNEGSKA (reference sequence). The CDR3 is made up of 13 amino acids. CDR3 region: CSASLTRVNEQFF. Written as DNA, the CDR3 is TGCAGTGCTAGCCTGACTAGGGTCAATGAGCAGTTCTTC.

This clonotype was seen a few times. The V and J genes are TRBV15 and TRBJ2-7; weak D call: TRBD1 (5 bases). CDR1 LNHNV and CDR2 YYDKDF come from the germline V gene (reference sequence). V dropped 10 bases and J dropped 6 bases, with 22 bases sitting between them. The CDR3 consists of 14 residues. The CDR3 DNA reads TGTGCCAGACGACTGAGACAGCTACGGTGCGAGCAGTACGTC. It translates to CARRLRQLRCEQYV.

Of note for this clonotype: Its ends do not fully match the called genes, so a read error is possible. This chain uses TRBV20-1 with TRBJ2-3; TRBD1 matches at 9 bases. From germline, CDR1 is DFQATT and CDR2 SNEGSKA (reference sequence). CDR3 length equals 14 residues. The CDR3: CGATGQGNTDTQYF. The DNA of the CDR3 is TGCGGTGCGACGGGACAGGGAAACACAGATACGCAGTATTTT.

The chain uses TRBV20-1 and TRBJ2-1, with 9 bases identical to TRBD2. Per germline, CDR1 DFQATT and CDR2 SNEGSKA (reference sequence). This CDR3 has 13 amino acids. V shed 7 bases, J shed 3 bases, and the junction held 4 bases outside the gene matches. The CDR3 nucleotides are TGCAGTGTTCCAGCGGGGGGCTACAATGAGCAGTTCTTC. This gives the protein CSVPAGGYNEQFF.

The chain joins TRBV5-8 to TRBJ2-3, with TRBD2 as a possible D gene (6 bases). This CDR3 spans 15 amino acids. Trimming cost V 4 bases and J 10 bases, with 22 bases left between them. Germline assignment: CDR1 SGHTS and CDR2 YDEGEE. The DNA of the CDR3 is TGTGCCAGCAGCCCCGGTTCCTGGCTCCCGGGGGCGCAGTATTTT. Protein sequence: CASSPGSWLPGAQYF.

The CDR3 loop reads CSARGTSSYNEQFF. The CDR3 coding sequence is TGCAGTGCTAGGGGGACAAGCTCCTACAATGAGCAGTTCTTC. The chain links TRBV20-1 to TRBJ2-1; a weak D match, TRBD1 (6 bases). This CDR3 spans 14 amino acids. V was shortened by 3 bases and J by 0 bases, with 9 bases between the two germline ends. Germline V gene data show CDR1 as DFQATT and CDR2 as SNEGSKA (reference sequence).

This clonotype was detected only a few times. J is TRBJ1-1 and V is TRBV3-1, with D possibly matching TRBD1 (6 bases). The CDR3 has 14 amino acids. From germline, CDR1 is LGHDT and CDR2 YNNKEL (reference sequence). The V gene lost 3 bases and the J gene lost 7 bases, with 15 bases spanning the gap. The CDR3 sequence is CASSQLLRGGEAFF. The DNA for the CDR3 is TGTGCCAGCAGCCAGTTGCTGAGGGGGGGTGAAGCTTTCTTT.

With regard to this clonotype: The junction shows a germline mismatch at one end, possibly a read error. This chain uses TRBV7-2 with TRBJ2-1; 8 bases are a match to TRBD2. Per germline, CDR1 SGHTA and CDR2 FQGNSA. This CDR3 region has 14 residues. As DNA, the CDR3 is TGTGCCAGCAGCCTAGCGGGTTTGGTGAATGAGCAGTTCTTC. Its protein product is CASSLAGLVNEQFF.

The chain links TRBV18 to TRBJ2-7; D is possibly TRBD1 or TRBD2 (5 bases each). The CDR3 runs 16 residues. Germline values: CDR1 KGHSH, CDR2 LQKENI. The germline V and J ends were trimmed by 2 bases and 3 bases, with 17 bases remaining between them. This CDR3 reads CASSPIDSGGVYEQYF. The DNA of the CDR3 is TGTGCCAGCTCACCAATCGACAGCGGTGGAGTCTACGAGCAGTACTTC.

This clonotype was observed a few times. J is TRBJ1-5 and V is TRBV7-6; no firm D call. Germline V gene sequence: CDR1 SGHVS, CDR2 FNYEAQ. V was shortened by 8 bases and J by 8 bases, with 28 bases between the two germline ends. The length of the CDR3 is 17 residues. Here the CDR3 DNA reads TGTGCCAGCGGCCAACGGGGATCTCTGAAGGCGAAGGAGCCCCAGCATTTT. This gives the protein CASGQRGSLKAKEPQHF.

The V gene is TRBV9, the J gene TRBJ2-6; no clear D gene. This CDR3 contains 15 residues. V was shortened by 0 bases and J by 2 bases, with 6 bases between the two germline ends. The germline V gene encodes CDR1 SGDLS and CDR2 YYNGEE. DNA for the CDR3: TGTGCCAGCAGCGTAGTCGCAACTGGGGCCAACGTCCTGACTTTC. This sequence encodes CASSVVATGANVLTF.

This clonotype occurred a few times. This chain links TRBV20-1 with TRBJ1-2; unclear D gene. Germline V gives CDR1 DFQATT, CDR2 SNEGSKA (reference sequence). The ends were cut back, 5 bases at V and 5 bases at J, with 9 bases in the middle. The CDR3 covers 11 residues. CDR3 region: CSASPVYGYTF. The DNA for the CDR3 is TGCAGTGCTTCCCCGGTGTATGGCTACACCTTC.

CDR3 in amino acids: CASSQVGSLREKLFF. In DNA form, the CDR3 reads TGTGCCAGCAGCCAAGTCGGATCCCTGAGGGAAAAACTGTTTTTT. This chain uses TRBV3-1 with TRBJ1-4; D is unclear. With 1 base removed from V and 8 bases from J, the gap between germline ends came to 14 bases. The CDR3 spans 15 residues. CDR1 LGHDT and CDR2 YNNKEL come from the germline V gene (reference sequence).

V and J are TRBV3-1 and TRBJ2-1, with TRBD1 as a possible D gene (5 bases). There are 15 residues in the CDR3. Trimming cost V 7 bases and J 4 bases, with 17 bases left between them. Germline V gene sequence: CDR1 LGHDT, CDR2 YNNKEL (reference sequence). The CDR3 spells CASTIQGAHYNEQFF. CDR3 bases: TGTGCCAGCACCATCCAAGGGGCCCATTACAATGAGCAGTTCTTC.

The CDR3 DNA reads as TGTGCCACCAGTGACGCAGATGCGAGCTCCTACAATGAGCAGTTCTTC. Residues: CATSDADASSYNEQFF. The chain is built from TRBV24-1 and TRBJ2-1; D unclear. The V end was cut by 4 bases, the J end by 0 bases, with 12 bases between. Germline-derived CDR1 and CDR2 are KGHDR and SFDVKD. The CDR3 totals 16 residues.

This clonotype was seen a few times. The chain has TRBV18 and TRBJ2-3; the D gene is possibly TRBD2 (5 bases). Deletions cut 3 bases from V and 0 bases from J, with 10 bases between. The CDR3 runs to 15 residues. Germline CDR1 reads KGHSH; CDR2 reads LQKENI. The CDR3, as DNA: TGTGCCAGCTCACCCCGGGAACGAAGCACAGATACGCAGTATTTT. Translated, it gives CASSPRERSTDTQYF.

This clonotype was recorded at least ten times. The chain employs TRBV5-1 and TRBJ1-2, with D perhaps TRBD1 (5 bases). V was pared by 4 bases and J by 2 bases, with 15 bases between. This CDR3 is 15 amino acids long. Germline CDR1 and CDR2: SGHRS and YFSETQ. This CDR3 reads CASSPGPTGNYGYTF. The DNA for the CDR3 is TGCGCCAGCAGCCCGGGACCAACCGGGAACTATGGCTACACCTTC.

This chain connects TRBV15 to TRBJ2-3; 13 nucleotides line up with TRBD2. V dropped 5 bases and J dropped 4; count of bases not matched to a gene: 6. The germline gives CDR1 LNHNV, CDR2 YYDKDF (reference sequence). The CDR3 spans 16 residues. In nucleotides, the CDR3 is TGTGCCACCAGCCAAAAACTAGCGGGAGGGGCAGATACGCAGTATTTT. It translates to CATSQKLAGGADTQYF.

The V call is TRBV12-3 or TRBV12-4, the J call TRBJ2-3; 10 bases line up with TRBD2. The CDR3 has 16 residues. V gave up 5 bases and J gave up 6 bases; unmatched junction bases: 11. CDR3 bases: TGTGCCAGCAGTCCACCGGGACTAGCGAGGGCTGATACGCAGTATTTT. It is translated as CASSPPGLARADTQYF.

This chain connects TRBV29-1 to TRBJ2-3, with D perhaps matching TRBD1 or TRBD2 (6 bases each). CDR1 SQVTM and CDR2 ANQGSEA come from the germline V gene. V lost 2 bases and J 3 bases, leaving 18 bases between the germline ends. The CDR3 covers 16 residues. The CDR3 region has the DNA TGCAGCGTTGAACCGCGGGACACCATGGTTACAGATACGCAGTATTTT. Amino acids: CSVEPRDTMVTDTQYF.

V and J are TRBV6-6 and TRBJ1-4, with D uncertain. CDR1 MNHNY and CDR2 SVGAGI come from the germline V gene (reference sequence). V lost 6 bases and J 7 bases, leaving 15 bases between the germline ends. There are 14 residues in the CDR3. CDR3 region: CASSPVGRGEKLFF. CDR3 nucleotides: TGTGCCAGCAGCCCGGTAGGGCGGGGTGAAAAACTGTTTTTT.

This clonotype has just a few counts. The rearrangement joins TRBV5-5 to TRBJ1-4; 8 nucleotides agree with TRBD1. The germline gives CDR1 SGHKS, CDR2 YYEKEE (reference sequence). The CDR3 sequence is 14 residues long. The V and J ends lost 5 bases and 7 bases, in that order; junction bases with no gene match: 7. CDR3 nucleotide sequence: TGTGCCAGCAGTGATGACAGGGGCGGTGAAAAACTGTTTTTT. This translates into CASSDDRGGEKLFF.

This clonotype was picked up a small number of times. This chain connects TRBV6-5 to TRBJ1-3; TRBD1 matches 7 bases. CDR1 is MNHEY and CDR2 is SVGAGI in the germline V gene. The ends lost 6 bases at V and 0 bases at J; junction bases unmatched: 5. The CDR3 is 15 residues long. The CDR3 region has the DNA TGTGCCAGCAGGATCAGACAGGGCTCTGGAAACACCATATATTTT. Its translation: CASRIRQGSGNTIYF.

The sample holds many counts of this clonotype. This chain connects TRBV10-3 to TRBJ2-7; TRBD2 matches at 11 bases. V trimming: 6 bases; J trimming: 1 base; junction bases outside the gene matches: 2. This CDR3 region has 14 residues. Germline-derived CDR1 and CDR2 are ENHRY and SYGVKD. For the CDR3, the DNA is TGTGCCATCAGGGCTAGCGGGGGGTCCTACGAGCAGTACTTC. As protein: CAIRASGGSYEQYF.